A selection of T cell receptor beta chains follows, all from one sample in a study of blood T cell repertoires in COVID-19. Clones were sequenced by immunoSEQ multiplex PCR, and TCRdb holds only the in-frame ones, with some missing. The sample carries about 150,000 clones, more than 85% recorded once. Material for sequencing was peripheral blood. These receptors were collected from a woman older than 75 with COVID-19, enrolled during active disease. The CDR3 runs from the conserved cysteine through the conserved F or W. Each record gives: clone size, V gene, D gene, J gene, CDR3 DNA, CDR3 protein. D genes are given only for firm matches. A clone size is listed for some rows: how often the clone was seen (once, few, many), or a class if it is expanded.

NA	TRBV19	NA	TRBJ2-2	TGTGCCAGTAGGTTCGGGGGTTGGAACACCGGGGAGCTGTTTTTT	CASRFGGWNTGELFF
NA	TRBV7-3	TRBD2	TRBJ2-1	TGTGCCAGCAGCTTAGGACTAGCGACCACCTACAATGAGCAGTTCTTC	CASSLGLATTYNEQFF
NA	TRBV6-2/TRBV6-3	TRBD1	TRBJ1-2	TGTGCCAGCAGTTTCGACAGGGAGAGGGGCTACACCTTC	CASSFDRERGYTF
NA	TRBV7-2	TRBD2	TRBJ2-1	TGTGCCAGCAGCGTGGGACCGGGACTAGCGGGAGGGGAGTACAATGAGCAGTTCTTC	CASSVGPGLAGGEYNEQFF
NA	TRBV28	NA	TRBJ2-7	TGTGCCAGCAGTTTGGGCAGCTCCTACGAGCAGTACTTC	CASSLGSSYEQYF
NA	TRBV28	NA	TRBJ1-6	TGTGCCAGCAGTTTTAGGGAGCCGAATTCACCCCTCCACTTT	CASSFREPNSPLHF
NA	TRBV24-1	NA	TRBJ2-3	TGTGCCACCAGTGATTTGCAAGCGGATACGCAGTATTTT	CATSDLQADTQYF
NA	TRBV5-1	TRBD2	TRBJ2-5	TGCGCCAGCAGCTGGACTAGCGGGCCCCAAGAGACCCAGTACTTC	CASSWTSGPQETQYF
once	TRBV4-1	TRBD2	TRBJ2-7	TGCGCCAGCAGCCAAGATGGCGCGGGAGTACCCTACGAGCAGTACTTC	CASSQDGAGVPYEQYF
NA	TRBV3-1/TRBV3-2	NA	TRBJ2-2	TGTGCCAGCAGCAAGACGACTTCGAACACCGGGGAGCTGTTTTTT	CASSKTTSNTGELFF
once	TRBV7-9	TRBD1	TRBJ2-5	TGTGCCAGCAGCTTAATACAGGGGAGCGAGACCCAGTACTTC	CASSLIQGSETQYF
NA	TRBV18	NA	TRBJ1-1	TGTGCCAGCTCACCAGGGGTTGGAGGTGCGAACACTGAAGCTTTCTTT	CASSPGVGGANTEAFF
once	TRBV5-6	NA	TRBJ1-5	TGTGCCAGCAGCCAGGCGCGGGGACCGGGTCAGCCCCAGCATTTT	CASSQARGPGQPQHF
NA	TRBV4-3	TRBD2	TRBJ2-1	TGCGCCAGCAGCCAACAACTAGCGGGGGACAATGAGCAGTTCTTC	CASSQQLAGDNEQFF
NA	TRBV29-1	NA	TRBJ2-1	TGCAGCGTCCGGAGGTCCTACAATGAGCAGTTCTTC	CSVRRSYNEQFF
few	TRBV11-2	NA	TRBJ2-7	TGTGCCAGCAGCCCGCCGGCCCTTCTAGACGAGCAGTACTTC	CASSPPALLDEQYF
few	TRBV4-2	TRBD2	TRBJ2-1	TGTGCCAGCAGCCTCAACGGCCCTAGCGGGAGTTCGAATGAGCAGTTCTTC	CASSLNGPSGSSNEQFF
NA	TRBV3-1/TRBV3-2	NA	TRBJ1-5	TGTGCCAGCAGCCAAGGTGGGAGGGTGTGGAATCAGCCCCAGCATTTT	CASSQGGRVWNQPQHF
NA	TRBV11-2	TRBD2	TRBJ2-2	TGTGCCAGCAGGGCTTGGGGAGGGGACACCGGGGAGCTGTTTTTT	CASRAWGGDTGELFF
NA	TRBV27	TRBD1	TRBJ1-2	TGTGCCAGCAGTTTAACGGGACAGGGTAGGCAGACCTTC	CASSLTGQGRQTF
NA	TRBV4-3	TRBD1	TRBJ1-1	TGCGCCAGCAGCCTTTTTGAAGGGGGCGGACTTGAAGCTTTCTTT	CASSLFEGGGLEAFF
few	TRBV5-3	NA	TRBJ2-1	TGTGCCAGAAGCTTGTTTGAGAGCGCCTACAATGAGCAGTTCTTC	CARSLFESAYNEQFF
NA	TRBV3-1/TRBV3-2	NA	TRBJ2-1	TGTGCCAGCAGCCAAGTTCGAGACAGGTTCTACAATGAGCAGTTCTTC	CASSQVRDRFYNEQFF
NA	TRBV3-1/TRBV3-2	TRBD1	TRBJ2-5	TGTGCCAGCAGCCCGGGACAGGGGTTCCAAGAGACCCAGTACTTC	CASSPGQGFQETQYF
NA	TRBV24-1	NA	TRBJ1-1	TGTGCCACCAGTGCCCAGGGAGGTACTGAAGCTTTCTTT	CATSAQGGTEAFF
NA	TRBV5-4	TRBD1	TRBJ1-1	TGTGCCAGCAGCCGGGACAGGGGAAACACTGAAGCTTTCTTT	CASSRDRGNTEAFF
NA	TRBV28	NA	TRBJ1-2	TGTGCCAGCAGTTTGGGTGGGGCGTTCGGCTACACCTTC	CASSLGGAFGYTF